What follows are 10 T cell receptor beta chains derived from one specimen sequenced in a study of blood T cells in healthy people across ages. Using a J-beta primer mix together with a sample-barcoded 5' primer, a second PCR was run for 7 to 11 cycles. TCRdb used MiXCR to reprocess the 5' RACE reads, holding one entry per CDR3 protein. The top ten clones hold 11% of a sample with about 1.6 million distinct CDR3 sequences, almost 35% of them seen once. The sample comprised blood. Receptors were obtained from a woman aged 25 to 45 in good health.

A few counts support this clonotype. This chain uses TRBV12-3 or TRBV12-4 with TRBJ1-2, with no clear D. V lost 0 bases and J lost 7, with 21 bases in between. CDR3 length: 17 amino acids. CDR3 sequence (DNA): TGTGCCAGCAGTTTAGCGGTCACGGGGAGGGTGTCTATTGGCTACACCTTC. Its protein product is CASSLAVTGRVSIGYTF.

There are many counts of this clonotype. The junction does not match germline at one end; this may be a read error. The rearrangement joins TRBV7-2 to TRBJ2-1; D is possibly TRBD2 (5 bases). CDR3 length equals 14 residues. Germline V gene lookup returns CDR1 SGHTA and CDR2 FQGNSA. The DNA for the CDR3 is TGCGCCAGCAGCTTGGTACTCGGGGACAATGAGCAGTTCTTC. It translates to CASSLVLGDNEQFF.

This clonotype has only a few counts. This sequence joins TRBV20-1 and TRBJ1-5; D unresolved. Germline CDR1 reads DFQATT; CDR2 reads SNEGSKA (reference sequence). This CDR3 is built from 14 residues. V dropped 3 bases and J dropped 0 bases, with 9 bases sitting between them. The CDR3 reads CSARNRYSNQPQHF. The DNA of the CDR3 is TGCAGTGCTAGGAACCGATATAGCAATCAGCCCCAGCATTTT.

The chain combines TRBV20-1 with TRBJ2-7; D may be TRBD2 (5 bases). Per germline, CDR1 DFQATT and CDR2 SNEGSKA (reference sequence). V was trimmed by 7 bases and J by 3 bases, leaving 13 bases between them. The CDR3 covers 12 residues. The chain's CDR3 is CSVLAERYEQYF. CDR3 bases: TGCAGTGTCCTAGCCGAACGCTACGAGCAGTACTTC.

This sequence joins TRBV4-1 and TRBJ2-7; 12 bases fit TRBD2. The CDR3 is made up of 17 amino acids. Germline CDR1 and CDR2: MGHRA and YSYEKL. With 5 bases clipped from V and 4 bases from J, the junction kept 12 bases outside the gene matches. CDR3 sequence: CASSFKTPSGGAYEQYF. For the CDR3, the DNA is TGCGCCAGCAGCTTCAAGACCCCTAGCGGGGGGGCTTACGAGCAGTACTTC.

The chain employs TRBV7-2 and TRBJ2-1, with 9 bases that match TRBD2. Germline V CDR1 and CDR2: SGHTA, FQGNSA. The CDR3 runs to 14 residues. Trimming removed 7 bases from V and 7 bases from J; junction bases left unmatched: 8. The CDR3 nucleotides are TGTGCCAGCACCGATGGCGGGAGGGCGAATGAGCAGTTCTTC. Amino acids: CASTDGGRANEQFF. The full variable domain, completed using reference TRBV7-2 and TRBJ2-1, is GAGVSQSPSNKVTEKGKDVELRCDPISGHTALYWYRQSLGQGLEFLIYFQGNSAPDKSGLPSDRFSAERTGGSVSTLTIQRTQQEDSAVYLCASTDGGRANEQFFGPGTRLTVL.

This clonotype turned up a few times. The chain combines TRBV12-3 or TRBV12-4 with TRBJ2-1; perhaps TRBD2 as D (5 bases). There are 15 residues in the CDR3. V lost 7 bases and J lost 3, with 16 bases in between. The CDR3: CASIDGIPGYNEQFF. The CDR3 nucleotides read TGTGCCAGCATCGACGGGATACCCGGCTACAATGAGCAGTTCTTC.

This clonotype was seen more than once but under ten times. The chain is built from TRBV4-1 and TRBJ1-2; TRBD1 agrees at 7 bases. This CDR3 has 15 residues. The ends lost 4 bases at V and 1 base at J; junction bases unmatched: 6. The V gene's germline CDR1 is MGHRA and CDR2 YSYEKL. CDR3 region: CASSLVGTDNYGYTF. The CDR3 coding sequence is TGCGCCAGCAGCCTCGTGGGGACAGATAACTATGGCTACACCTTC.

This clonotype was seen a handful of times. The V and J genes are TRBV28 and TRBJ2-7; D not certain. Trimming left V 6 bases short and J 3 bases short, with 15 bases between. CDR1 MDHEN and CDR2 SYDVKM come from the germline V gene. The CDR3 has 14 residues. The CDR3 reads CASSRGRILYEQYF. CDR3 nucleotides: TGTGCCAGCAGCCGAGGACGGATTCTCTACGAGCAGTACTTC.

The genes are TRBV14 and TRBJ2-1; possibly TRBD1 for D (6 bases). The germline gives CDR1 SGHDN, CDR2 FVKESK. The CDR3 loop spans 16 amino acids. Deletions cut 0 bases from V and 6 bases from J, with 15 bases between. The CDR3 coding sequence is TGTGCCAGCAGCCAAGATTCAGGGGCATTACGCAATGAGCAGTTCTTC. Translating it yields CASSQDSGALRNEQFF.